This T cell receptor beta chain is from a study of blood T cell repertoires in COVID-19. Method: immunoSEQ multiplex PCR; TCRdb's copy keeps in-frame clones and lacks some. The sample includes hundreds of thousands of clones, 86% of them seen just once. V lost 0 bases and J lost 8, with 20 bases in between. CDR1 and CDR2 from the germline V gene are LGHNT and FRNRAP. The CDR3 totals 17 residues. The chain links TRBV12-5 to TRBJ2-1; TRBD2 might be the D (5 bases). The clonotype was recovered from a woman aged 60-75 years who had recovered from COVID-19. The sample taken for sequencing was peripheral blood. As DNA, the CDR3 is TGTGCTAGTGGTTTGGTAATCGGGGTCCCCCCGCAATATGAGCAGTTCTTC. Protein product: CASGLVIGVPPQYEQFF. The variable domain in full, completed from reference TRBV12-5 and TRBJ2-1, reads DARVTQTPRHKVTEMGQEVTMRCQPILGHNTVFWYRQTMMQGLELLAYFRNRAPLDDSGMPKDRFSAEMPDATLATLKIQPSEPRDSAVYFCASGLVIGVPPQYEQFFGPGTRLTVL.